This T cell receptor beta chain was sequenced in a study of blood T cell repertoires in COVID-19. Study context: Acute and convalescent COVID-19 specimens originated in the United States, Italy and Spain. PBMCs, B-cell-depleted T cells, or T cells were the source of the cDNA or gDNA that made up the material.

Germline-derived CDR1 and CDR2 are MDHEN and SYDVKM. V was clipped by 8 bases and J by 0 bases, with 11 bases between them. The CDR3 length is 14 residues. Study processing details: Amplified reference gene primers provided the basis for estimating nucleated cell counts. This table comes from immunoSEQ multiplex PCR, and its TCRdb copy is limited to in-frame clones, with some not included. The V and J calls and clone size are taken from that table; D and trimming were inferred from the DNA. Of about 130,000 clones listed, 84% are singletons. There are many counts of this clone. This sequence joins TRBV28 and TRBJ1-3; D call uncertain. This sequence originates from a young woman who had recovered from COVID-19. Sequencing used peripheral blood. The CDR3 DNA follows: TGTGCCAGCGCATTTATGAGCTCTGGAAACACCATATATTTT. This translates into CASAFMSSGNTIYF.